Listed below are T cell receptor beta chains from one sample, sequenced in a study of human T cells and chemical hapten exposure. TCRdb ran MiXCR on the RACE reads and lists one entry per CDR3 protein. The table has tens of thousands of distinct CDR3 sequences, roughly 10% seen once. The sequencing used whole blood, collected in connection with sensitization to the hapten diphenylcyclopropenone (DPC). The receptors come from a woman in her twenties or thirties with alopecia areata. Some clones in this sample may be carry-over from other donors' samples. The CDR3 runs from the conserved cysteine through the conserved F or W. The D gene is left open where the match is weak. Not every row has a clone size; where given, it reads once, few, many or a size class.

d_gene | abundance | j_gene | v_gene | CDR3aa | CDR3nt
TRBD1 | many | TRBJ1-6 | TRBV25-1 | CASSDPRTGDYSPLHF | TGTGCCAGCAGTGATCCGAGGACAGGGGATTATTCACCCCTCCACTTT
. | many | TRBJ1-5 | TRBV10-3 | CAISEWEGVNQPQHF | TGTGCCATCAGTGAGTGGGAGGGGGTCAATCAGCCCCAGCATTTT
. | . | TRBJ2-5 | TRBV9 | CASSRSEETQYF | TGTGCCAGCAGCCGCAGTGAAGAGACCCAGTACTTC
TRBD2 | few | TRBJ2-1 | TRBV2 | CASSEGSGRSQFF | TGTGCCAGCAGTGAGGGCAGCGGGAGATCGCAGTTCTTC
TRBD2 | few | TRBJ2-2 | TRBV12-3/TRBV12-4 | CASRPAGTSKTGELFF | TGTGCCAGCAGACCCGCCGGGACTAGCAAGACCGGGGAGCTGTTTTTT
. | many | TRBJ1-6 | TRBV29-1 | CSVDLNSPLHF | TGCAGCGTTGACTTAAATTCACCCCTCCACTTT
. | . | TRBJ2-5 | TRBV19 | CASSIQGAGETQYF | TGTGCCAGTAGTATACAGGGCGCCGGGGAGACCCAGTACTTC
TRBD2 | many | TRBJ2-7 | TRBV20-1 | CSAKGWGGAYEQYF | TGCAGTGCCAAGGGTTGGGGGGGTGCGTACGAGCAGTACTTC
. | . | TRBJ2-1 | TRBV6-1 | CASSEQGNEQFF | TGTGCCAGCAGTGAACAGGGGAATGAGCAGTTCTTC
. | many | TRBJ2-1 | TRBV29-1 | CSVGWNNEQFF | TGCAGCGTTGGGTGGAACAATGAGCAGTTCTTC
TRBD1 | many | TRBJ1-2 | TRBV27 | CASSFLDRRNYGYTF | TGTGCCAGCAGTTTTCTGGACAGGCGTAACTATGGCTACACCTTC
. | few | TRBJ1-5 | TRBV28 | CASNPSNQPQHF | TGTGCCAGCAACCCAAGCAATCAGCCCCAGCATTTT
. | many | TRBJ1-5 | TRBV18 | CASSPGWEGAGQPQHF | TGTGCCAGCTCACCAGGGTGGGAAGGGGCAGGACAGCCCCAGCATTTT
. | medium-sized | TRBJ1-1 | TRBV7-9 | CASTPPGDGDTEAFF | TGTGCCAGCACCCCTCCGGGGGATGGGGACACTGAAGCTTTCTTT
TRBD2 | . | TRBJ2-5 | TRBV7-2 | CASSLGGGSETQYF | TGTGCCAGCAGCTTAGGCGGGGGGTCAGAGACCCAGTACTTC
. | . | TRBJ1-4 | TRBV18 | CASSPEGGHSRELFF | TGTGCCAGCTCACCAGAGGGGGGCCATAGCCGAGAACTGTTTTTT
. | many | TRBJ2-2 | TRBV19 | CASSMVESTGELFF | TGTGCCAGTAGTATGGTCGAGAGCACCGGGGAGCTGTTTTTT
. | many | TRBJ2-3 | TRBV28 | CASHGADRRDTQYF | TGTGCCAGCCATGGAGCGGACCGGCGAGATACGCAGTATTTT
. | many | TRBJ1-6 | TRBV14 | CASSRSWGEALHF | TGTGCCAGCAGCCGCTCATGGGGGGAGGCCCTCCACTTT
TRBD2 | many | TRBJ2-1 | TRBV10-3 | CAISATSNSYNEQFF | TGTGCCATCAGTGCGACTAGCAACTCCTACAATGAGCAGTTCTTC
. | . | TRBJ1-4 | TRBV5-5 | CASSLGAGNEKLFF | TGTGCCAGCAGCTTGGGAGCAGGGAATGAAAAACTGTTTTTT
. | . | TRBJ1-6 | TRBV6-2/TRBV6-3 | CASSHSWESPLHF | TGTGCCAGCAGCCACTCGTGGGAATCACCCCTCCACTTT